This T cell receptor beta chain was observed in a study of Tregs in tolerant kidney transplant recipients. Study conclusions and caveats: Activated donor B cell expansion appeared to reveal the most relevant donor-specific TCRbeta repertoire. No direct test of biological reproducibility was done here. Tolerant patients' donor-specific Tregs expanded beyond overall Tregs, suggesting antigen-driven growth.

Concerning this clone itself: Antigen unknown.

Germline assignment: CDR1 SGHTA and CDR2 FQGTGA. V lost 5 bases to trimming and J lost 1 base; unmatched junction nucleotides: 4. The length of the CDR3 is 14 residues. CD4+CD25+CD127- Tregs, CD4+CD25- non-Tregs, CD4 and CD8 cells were sorted. Sequencing was performed with immunoSEQ multiplex PCR; in TCRdb, only in-frame clones are kept and a portion is missing. The sample carries more than 60,000 clones, 98% recorded once. This clonotype was sampled from a human donor who received a combined kidney and bone marrow transplant. The starting material was CD4+ T cells from blood, obtained before the transplant. The chain combines TRBV7-3 with TRBJ1-1; 7 nucleotides agree with TRBD1. The CDR3 protein is CASSKTGSNTEAFF. The CDR3 DNA follows: TGTGCCAGCAGCAAGACAGGGTCGAACACTGAAGCTTTCTTT.